The source of this T cell receptor (beta chain) is a study of early T cells in non-severe SARS-CoV-2 infection. Study details: Sequencing targeted bulk RNA from unsorted whole blood, leaving chains unpaired.

TCRdb re-analysed the 5' RACE reads in MiXCR, keeping a single row per CDR3 protein. Of tens of thousands of distinct CDR3 sequences in the sample, more than 9.5% were seen once. This clonotype was recorded at least ten times. The source is an adult who was a healthcare worker with PCR-confirmed SARS-CoV-2 infection or an uninfected control (not recorded which). Sample: whole blood, taken at baseline.

The CDR3 region is CASSQDPRGNEQFF. The DNA for the CDR3 is TGCGCCAGCAGCCAGGACCCTCGGGGTAATGAGCAGTTCTTC. The genes are TRBV4-1 and TRBJ2-1; D may be TRBD2 (5 bases). The CDR3 spans 14 residues. In germline, CDR1 is MGHRA, CDR2 YSYEKL. Trimming stripped 3 bases from V and 7 bases from J, with 13 bases between.